One sample yielded the 17 T cell receptor beta chains listed below, sequenced in a study of T cell repertoires in cytomegalovirus infection. Via MiXCR, TCRdb re-called the reads, giving one row per CDR3 protein. Of some 320,000 distinct CDR3 sequences in the sample, over 7.5% are singletons; the top ten hold approximately 4.5%. The material sequenced was PBMCs. The receptors here all came from a human donor in good health (CMV status not recorded). Some clones in this sample may be carry-over from other donors' samples.

This clonotype was picked up a small number of times. This chain joins TRBV6-2 or TRBV6-3 and TRBJ2-2; 10 bases align to TRBD1. Trimming took 2 bases from V and 4 from J; bases not matched to a gene: 10. This CDR3 comprises 18 residues. Germline assignment: CDR1 MNHEY and CDR2 SVGEGT. The CDR3 DNA follows: TGTGCCAGCAGTTACCAGATCGACCGGGACAGGGGCACCGGGGAGCTGTTTTTT. It is translated as CASSYQIDRDRGTGELFF.

Note on this clonotype: A much larger clone is a single base away; this may be a read error. V is TRBV7-6 and J is TRBJ1-2; D is ambiguous. Germline assignment: CDR1 SGHVS and CDR2 FNYEAQ. The CDR3 consists of 13 residues. Here the CDR3 reads CAGSSESGYGYTF. The CDR3 DNA reads TGTGCCGGCAGCTCCGAAAGTGGGTATGGCTACACCTTC. The full variable domain, completed using reference TRBV7-6 and TRBJ1-2, is GAGVSQSPRYKVTKRGQDVALRCDPISGHVSLYWYRQALGQGPEFLTYFNYEAQQDKSGLPNDRFSAERPEGSISTLTIQRTEQRDSAMYRCAGSSESGYGYTFGSGTRLTVV.

V gene TRBV7-2 combines with J gene TRBJ2-3; TRBD2 matches 13 bases. CDR1 and CDR2 from the germline V gene are SGHTA and FQGNSA. The CDR3 length is 15 residues. The ends lost 5 bases at V and 9 bases at J; junction bases unmatched: 8. The CDR3 sequence is CASSRTSGRDKTQYF. CDR3 bases: TGTGCCAGCAGCCGGACTAGCGGGAGAGACAAAACGCAGTATTTT.

This clonotype has more than one count but fewer than ten. The chain carries TRBV24-1 and TRBJ2-1, with 7 positions matching TRBD1. V dropped 3 bases and J dropped 1; count of bases not matched to a gene: 8. This CDR3 region has 17 residues. Germline lookup yields CDR1 KGHDR and CDR2 SFDVKD. Written as DNA, the CDR3 is TGTGCCACCAGTGATCCCGGACAGGAAGATTCCTACAATGAGCAGTTCTTC. Protein: CATSDPGQEDSYNEQFF.

This clonotype was recorded a few times. The rearrangement joins TRBV7-6 to TRBJ1-3; D ambiguous. Between the trimmed V and J ends, which lost 10 bases and 7 bases, there was a span of 11 bases. Germline CDR1 and CDR2: SGHVS and FNYEAQ. The CDR3 is 11 residues long. The CDR3 loop is CATGSLNTIYF. Written as DNA, the CDR3 is TGTGCCACTGGCAGCCTGAACACCATATATTTT.

This clonotype occurred once. The rearrangement links TRBV18 to TRBJ1-2; possibly TRBD1 for D (5 bases). The CDR3 has 15 residues. The germline gives CDR1 KGHSH, CDR2 LQKENI. The V and J ends lost 9 bases and 7 bases respectively, with 24 bases between them. CDR3 in amino acids: CARRPLPTQGGGYTF. The CDR3 nucleotides read TGTGCCAGGCGACCACTACCAACCCAGGGTGGTGGCTACACCTTC.

The chain recombines TRBV30 with TRBJ1-2; possible D gene TRBD1, 5 bases. The CDR3 consists of 11 residues. Trimming took off 2 bases at V and 5 bases at J, with 6 bases between the two ends. Germline CDR1 reads GTSNPN; CDR2 reads SVGIG (reference sequence). CDR3 amino acids: CAWSWGYGYTF. The CDR3 nucleotides read TGTGCCTGGAGTTGGGGGTATGGCTACACCTTC.

This clonotype appeared many times. The chain uses TRBV4-3 and TRBJ1-6; no firm D call. The CDR3 is 13 amino acids. The germline gives CDR1 LGHNA, CDR2 YSLEER. Deletions cut 4 bases from V and 7 bases from J, with 8 bases between. The CDR3 nucleotides read TGCGCCAGCAGCCCCTGGATGAATTCACCCCTCCACTTT. It is translated as CASSPWMNSPLHF.

This clonotype was seen more than once but under ten times. The V call is TRBV27, the J call TRBJ2-7; possibly TRBD1 for D (5 bases). The germline V gene encodes CDR1 MNHEY and CDR2 SMNVEV (reference sequence). Deletions cut 6 bases from V and 0 bases from J, with 15 bases between. The CDR3 spans 15 residues. The chain's CDR3 is CASRYVDSSSYEQYF. CDR3 nucleotides: TGTGCCAGCAGATATGTCGACAGCAGCTCCTACGAGCAGTACTTC.

This chain connects TRBV7-2 to TRBJ1-6; the D gene is possibly TRBD1 (5 bases). This CDR3 region has 14 residues. CDR1 SGHTA and CDR2 FQGNSA come from the germline V gene. V was cut by 5 bases and J by 7 bases, with 12 bases left in between. CDR3 protein: CASSPRKGNSPLHF. The CDR3 bases are TGTGCCAGCAGCCCCCGGAAGGGGAATTCACCCCTCCACTTT.

The chain has TRBV27 and TRBJ2-1, with a weak D call TRBD2 (5 bases). The CDR3 contains 14 residues. Germline V gene lookup returns CDR1 MNHEY and CDR2 SMNVEV (reference sequence). V gave up 6 bases and J gave up 5 bases, with 14 bases separating them. CDR3 sequence (DNA): TGTGCCAGCAGCCCCTTACAGCGGCACAATGAGCAGTTCTTC. The encoded protein is CASSPLQRHNEQFF.

The V gene is TRBV5-1, the J gene TRBJ1-6; no definite D call. The CDR3 extends over 12 amino acids. CDR1 and CDR2 from the germline V gene are SGHRS and YFSETQ. Trimming took 0 bases from V and 7 from J, leaving 2 bases between them. Here the CDR3 reads CASSLANSPLHF. The CDR3 bases are TGCGCCAGCAGCTTGGCGAATTCACCCCTCCACTTT. Combining the CDR3 with reference TRBV5-1 and TRBJ1-6 gives the whole variable domain KAGVTQTPRYLIKTRGQQVTLSCSPISGHRSVSWYQQTPGQGLQFLFEYFSETQRNKGNFPGRFSGRQFSNSRSEMNVSTLELGDSALYLCASSLANSPLHFGNGTRLTVT.

Note on this clonotype: This may stem from a read error, because a much larger clone lies one nucleotide away. This chain connects TRBV7-9 to TRBJ2-3; D call uncertain. The CDR3 is made up of 14 amino acids. CDR1 is SEHNR and CDR2 is FQNEAQ in the germline V gene (reference sequence). The V gene lost 5 bases and the J gene lost 4 bases, with 13 bases spanning the gap. In DNA form, the CDR3 reads TGTGCCAGCAGCCCGCAGAGTACTTCAGATACGCAGTATTTT. This gives the protein CASSPQSTSDTQYF.

The chain employs TRBV7-2 and TRBJ2-7; D is uncertain. The V and J ends lost 2 bases and 4 bases respectively, with 9 bases between them. Germline CDR1 reads SGHTA; CDR2 reads FQGNSA. The CDR3 loop spans 13 amino acids. CDR3 residues: CASSLRFTYEQYF. Here the CDR3 DNA reads TGTGCCAGCAGCTTACGGTTTACGTACGAGCAGTACTTC.

V gene TRBV7-2 combines with J gene TRBJ2-7; TRBD2 matches 7 bases. The CDR3 sequence is 14 residues long. CDR1 is SGHTA, CDR2 FQGNSA, per germline. Germline trimming cut 1 base from V and 4 bases from J; bases unmatched to any gene: 4. CDR3 sequence: CASSLVWGGYEQYF. The DNA of the CDR3 is TGTGCCAGCAGCTTAGTATGGGGGGGATACGAGCAGTACTTC.

This clonotype was detected many times. The CDR3 loop reads CASGEGGAQSNEQFF. DNA for the CDR3: TGTGCCAGCGGGGAGGGGGGAGCCCAGTCCAATGAGCAGTTCTTC. The rearrangement links TRBV28 to TRBJ2-1; possible D gene TRBD2, 7 bases. V was pared by 8 bases and J by 6 bases, with 20 bases between. This CDR3 contains 15 residues. From germline, CDR1 is MDHEN and CDR2 SYDVKM.

The chain joins TRBV20-1 to TRBJ2-3; no clear D gene. The CDR3 runs to 15 residues. Germline V gene data show CDR1 as DFQATT and CDR2 as SNEGSKA (reference sequence). The ends were cut back, 4 bases at V and 6 bases at J, with 20 bases in the middle. CDR3: CSANLPERRSDTQYF. The DNA of the CDR3 is TGCAGTGCTAACCTCCCTGAGCGAAGAAGTGATACGCAGTATTTT.